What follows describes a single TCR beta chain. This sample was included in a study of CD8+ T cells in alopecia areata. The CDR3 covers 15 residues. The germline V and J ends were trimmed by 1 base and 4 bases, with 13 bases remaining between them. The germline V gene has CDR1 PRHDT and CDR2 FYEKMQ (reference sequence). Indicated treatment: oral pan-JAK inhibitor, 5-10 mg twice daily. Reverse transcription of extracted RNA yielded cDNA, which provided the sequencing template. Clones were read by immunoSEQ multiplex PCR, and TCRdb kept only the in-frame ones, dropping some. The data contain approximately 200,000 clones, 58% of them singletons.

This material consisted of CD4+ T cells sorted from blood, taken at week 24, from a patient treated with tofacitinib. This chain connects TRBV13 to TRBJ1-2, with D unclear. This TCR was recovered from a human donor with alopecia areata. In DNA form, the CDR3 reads TGTGCCAGCAGCTTAGCGGCTTCTTCTCCCTATGGCTACACCTTC. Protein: CASSLAASSPYGYTF.